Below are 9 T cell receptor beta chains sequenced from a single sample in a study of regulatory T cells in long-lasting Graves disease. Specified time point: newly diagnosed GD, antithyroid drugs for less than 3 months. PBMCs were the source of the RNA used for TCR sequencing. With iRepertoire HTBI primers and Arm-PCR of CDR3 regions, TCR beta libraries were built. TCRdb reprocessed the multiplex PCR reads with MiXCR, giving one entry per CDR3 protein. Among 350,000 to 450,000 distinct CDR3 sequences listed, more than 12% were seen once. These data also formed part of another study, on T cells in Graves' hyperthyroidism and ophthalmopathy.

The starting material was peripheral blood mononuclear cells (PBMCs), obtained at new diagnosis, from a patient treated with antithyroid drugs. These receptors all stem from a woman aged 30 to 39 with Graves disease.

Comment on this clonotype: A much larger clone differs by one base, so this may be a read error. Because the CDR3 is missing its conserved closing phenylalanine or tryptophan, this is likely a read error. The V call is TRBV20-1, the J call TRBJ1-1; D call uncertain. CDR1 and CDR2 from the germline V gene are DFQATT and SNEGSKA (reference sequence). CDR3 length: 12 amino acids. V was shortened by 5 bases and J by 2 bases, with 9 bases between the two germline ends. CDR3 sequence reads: CSAYEKNTEAFS. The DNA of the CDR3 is TGCAGTGCTTATGAAAAAAACACTGAAGCTTTCTCT.

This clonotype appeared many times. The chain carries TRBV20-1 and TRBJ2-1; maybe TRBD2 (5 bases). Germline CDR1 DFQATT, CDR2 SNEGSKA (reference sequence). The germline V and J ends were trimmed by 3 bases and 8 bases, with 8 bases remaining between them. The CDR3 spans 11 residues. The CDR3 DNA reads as TGCAGTGCTAGCGGGAACTATGAGCAGTTCTTC. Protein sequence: CSASGNYEQFF.

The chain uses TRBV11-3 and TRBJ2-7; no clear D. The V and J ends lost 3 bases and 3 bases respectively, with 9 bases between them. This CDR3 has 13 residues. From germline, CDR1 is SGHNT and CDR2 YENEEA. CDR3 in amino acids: CASSFDNVYEQYF. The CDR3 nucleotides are TGTGCCAGCAGCTTCGACAACGTCTACGAGCAGTACTTC.

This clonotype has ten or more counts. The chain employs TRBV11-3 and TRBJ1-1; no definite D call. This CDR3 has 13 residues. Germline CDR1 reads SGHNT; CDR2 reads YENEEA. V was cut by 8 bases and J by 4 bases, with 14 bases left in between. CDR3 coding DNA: TGTGCCAGCGGCGGTGTTGGAATCACTGAAGCTTTCTTT. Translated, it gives CASGGVGITEAFF.

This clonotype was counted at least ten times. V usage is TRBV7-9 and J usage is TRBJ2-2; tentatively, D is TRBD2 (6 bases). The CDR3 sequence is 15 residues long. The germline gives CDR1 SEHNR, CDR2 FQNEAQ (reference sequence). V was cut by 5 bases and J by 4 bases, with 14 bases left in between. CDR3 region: CASSEGGGSTGELFF. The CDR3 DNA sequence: TGTGCCAGCAGCGAAGGTGGAGGGAGCACCGGGGAGCTGTTTTTT.

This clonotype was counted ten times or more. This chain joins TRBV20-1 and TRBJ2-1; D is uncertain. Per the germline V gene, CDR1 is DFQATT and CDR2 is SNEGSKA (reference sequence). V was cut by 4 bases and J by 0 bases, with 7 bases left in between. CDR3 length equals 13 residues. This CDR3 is CSATEFSYNEQFF. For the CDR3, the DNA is TGCAGTGCTACGGAGTTCTCCTACAATGAGCAGTTCTTC.

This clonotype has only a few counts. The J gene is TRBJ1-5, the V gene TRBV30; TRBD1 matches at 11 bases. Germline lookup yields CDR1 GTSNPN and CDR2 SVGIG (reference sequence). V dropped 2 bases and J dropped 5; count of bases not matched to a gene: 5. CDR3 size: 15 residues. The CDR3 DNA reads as TGTGCCTGGAGTACCGGACAGGGGGCCTATCAGCCCCAGCATTTT. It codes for CAWSTGQGAYQPQHF.

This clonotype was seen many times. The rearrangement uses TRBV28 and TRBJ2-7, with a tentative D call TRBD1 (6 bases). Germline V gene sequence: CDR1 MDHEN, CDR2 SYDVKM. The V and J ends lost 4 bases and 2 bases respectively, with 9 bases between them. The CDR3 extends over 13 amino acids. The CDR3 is CASSSTGTYEQYF. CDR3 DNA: TGTGCCAGCAGTTCTACAGGGACCTACGAGCAGTACTTC.

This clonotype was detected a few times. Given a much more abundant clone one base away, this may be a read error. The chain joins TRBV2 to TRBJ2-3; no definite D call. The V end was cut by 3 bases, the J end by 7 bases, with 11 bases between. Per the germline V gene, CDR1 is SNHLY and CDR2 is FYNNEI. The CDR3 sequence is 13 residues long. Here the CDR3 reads CASSDSLRNTQYF. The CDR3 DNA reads TGTGCCAGCAGTGACAGCTTAAGAAATACGCAGTATTTT. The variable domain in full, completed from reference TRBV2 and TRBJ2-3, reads EPEVTQTPSHQVTQMGQEVILRCVPISNHLYFYWYRQILGQKVEFLVSFYNNEISEKSEIFDDQFSVERPDGSNFTLKIRSTKLEDSAMYFCASSDSLRNTQYFGPGTRLTVL.